This T cell receptor (beta chain) was retrieved from a study of cytomegalovirus exposure and HLA in healthy donors. Background on the study: The roughly 120 validation repertoires used the same platform as the approximately 700 first-cohort repertoires, a later analysis reported.

Overall study findings and caveats: Subsequent analysis revealed that first-cohort TCR clusters tended to co-occur in the 120 validation repertoires. Specific recognition of CMV antigens was confirmed in vitro for a few chains (all CMV-associated).

TCRdb's table, derived via immunoSEQ multiplex PCR, lists solely in-frame clones and lacks some. The sample holds 120,000 to 150,000 clones, about 89% seen once. V lost 10 bases, J lost 3 bases, and 18 bases lay in between. CDR3 length: 14 amino acids. CDR1 and CDR2 (germline): LNHDA, SQIVND (reference sequence). As for this clone: The antigen remains unidentified.

The chain links TRBV19 to TRBJ1-1; TRBD1 is a possible D gene (6 bases). The sample was PBMCs. The TCR sequence derives from a woman aged 18-29 years in good health and CMV-seropositive. CDR3 amino acids: CATTLGQSYTEAFF. The CDR3 coding sequence is TGTGCCACCACATTAGGACAGTCATACACTGAAGCTTTCTTT.